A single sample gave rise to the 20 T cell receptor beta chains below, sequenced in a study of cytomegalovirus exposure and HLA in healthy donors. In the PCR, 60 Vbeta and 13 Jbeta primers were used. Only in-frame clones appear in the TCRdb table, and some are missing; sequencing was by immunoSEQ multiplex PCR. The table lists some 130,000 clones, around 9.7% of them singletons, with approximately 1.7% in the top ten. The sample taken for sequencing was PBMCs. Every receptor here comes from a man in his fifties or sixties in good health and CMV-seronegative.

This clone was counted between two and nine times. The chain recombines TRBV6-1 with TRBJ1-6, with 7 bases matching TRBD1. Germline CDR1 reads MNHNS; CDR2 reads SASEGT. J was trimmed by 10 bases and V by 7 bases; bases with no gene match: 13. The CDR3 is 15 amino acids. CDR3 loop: CASTPGQGGWSPLHF. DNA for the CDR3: TGTGCCAGCACCCCCGGGCAGGGGGGTTGGTCACCCCTCCACTTT.

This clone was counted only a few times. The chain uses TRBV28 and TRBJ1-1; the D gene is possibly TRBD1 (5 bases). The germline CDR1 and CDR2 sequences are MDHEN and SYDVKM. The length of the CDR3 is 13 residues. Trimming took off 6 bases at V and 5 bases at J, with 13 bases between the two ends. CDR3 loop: CASRNPGGTEAFF. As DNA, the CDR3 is TGTGCCAGCAGGAACCCCGGGGGGACTGAAGCTTTCTTT. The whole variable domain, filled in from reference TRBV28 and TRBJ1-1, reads DVKVTQSSRYLVKRTGEKVFLECVQDMDHENMFWYRQDPGLGLRLIYFSYDVKMKEKGDIPEGYSVSREKKERFSLILESASTNQTSMYLCASRNPGGTEAFFGQGTRLTVV.

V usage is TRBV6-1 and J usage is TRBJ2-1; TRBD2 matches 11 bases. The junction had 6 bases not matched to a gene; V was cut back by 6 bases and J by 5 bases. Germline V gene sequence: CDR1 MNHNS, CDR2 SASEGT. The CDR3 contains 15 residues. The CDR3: CASSATSGANNEQFF. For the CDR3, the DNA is TGTGCCAGCAGCGCGACTAGCGGGGCGAACAATGAGCAGTTCTTC.

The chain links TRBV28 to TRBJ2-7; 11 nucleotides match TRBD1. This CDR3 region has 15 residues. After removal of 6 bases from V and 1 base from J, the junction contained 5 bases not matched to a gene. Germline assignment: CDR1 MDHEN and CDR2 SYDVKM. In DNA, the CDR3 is TGTGCCAGCAGCCGCCGGGACAGGGGGTCCTACGAGCAGTACGTC. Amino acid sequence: CASSRRDRGSYEQYV.

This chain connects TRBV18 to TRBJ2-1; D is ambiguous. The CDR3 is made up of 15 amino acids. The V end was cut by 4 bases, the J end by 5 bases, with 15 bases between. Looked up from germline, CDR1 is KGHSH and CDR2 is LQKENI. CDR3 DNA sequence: TGTGCCAGCTCACGGCTTGGGCAGAAGAACAATGAGCAGTTCTTC. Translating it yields CASSRLGQKNNEQFF. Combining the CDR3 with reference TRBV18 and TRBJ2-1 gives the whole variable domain NAGVMQNPRHLVRRRGQEARLRCSPMKGHSHVYWYRQLPEEGLKFMVYLQKENIIDESGMPKERFSAEFPKEGPSILRIQQVVRGDSAAYFCASSRLGQKNNEQFFGPGTRLTVL.

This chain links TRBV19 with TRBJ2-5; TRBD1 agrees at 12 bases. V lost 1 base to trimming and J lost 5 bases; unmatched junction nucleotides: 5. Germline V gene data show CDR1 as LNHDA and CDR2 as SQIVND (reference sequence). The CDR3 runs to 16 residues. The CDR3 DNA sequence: TGTGCCAGTAGTATAGTCGGGACAGGGGGCGGGGAGACCCAGTACTTC. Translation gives CASSIVGTGGGETQYF.

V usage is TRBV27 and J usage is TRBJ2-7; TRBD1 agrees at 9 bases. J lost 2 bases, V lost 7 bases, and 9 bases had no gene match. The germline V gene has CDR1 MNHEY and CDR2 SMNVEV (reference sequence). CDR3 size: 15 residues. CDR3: CASTIHRDRAYEQYF. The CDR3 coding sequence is TGTGCCAGCACCATTCACCGGGACAGGGCCTACGAGCAGTACTTC.

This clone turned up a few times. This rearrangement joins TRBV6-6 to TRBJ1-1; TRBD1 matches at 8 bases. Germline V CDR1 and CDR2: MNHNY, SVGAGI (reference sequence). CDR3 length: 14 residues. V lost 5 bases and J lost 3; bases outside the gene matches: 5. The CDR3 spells CASSPGQGYTEAFF. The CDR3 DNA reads TGTGCCAGCAGTCCAGGACAGGGATACACTGAAGCTTTCTTT.

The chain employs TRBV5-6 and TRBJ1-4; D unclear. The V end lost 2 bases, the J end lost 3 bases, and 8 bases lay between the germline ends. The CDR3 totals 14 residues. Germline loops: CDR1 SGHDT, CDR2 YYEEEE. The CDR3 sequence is CASSFRGANEKLFF. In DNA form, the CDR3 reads TGTGCCAGCAGCTTCAGAGGCGCTAATGAAAAACTGTTTTTT.

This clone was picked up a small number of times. This chain's CDR3 is CASMGQRNSPLHF. CDR3 nucleotides: TGTGCCAGCATGGGACAGAGAAATTCACCCCTCCACTTT. The V and J genes are TRBV7-2 and TRBJ1-6; 7 bases align to TRBD1. CDR1 and CDR2 from the germline V gene are SGHTA and FQGNSA. J gave up 7 bases and V 7 bases, and 4 bases lay outside the gene matches. The CDR3 sequence is 13 residues long.

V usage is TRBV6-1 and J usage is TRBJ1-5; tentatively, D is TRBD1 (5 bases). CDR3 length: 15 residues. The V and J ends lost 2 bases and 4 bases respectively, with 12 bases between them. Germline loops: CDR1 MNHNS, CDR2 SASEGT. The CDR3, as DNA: TGTGCCAGCAGTGAATTTCAGGGAAGTAATCAGCCCCAGCATTTT. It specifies CASSEFQGSNQPQHF.

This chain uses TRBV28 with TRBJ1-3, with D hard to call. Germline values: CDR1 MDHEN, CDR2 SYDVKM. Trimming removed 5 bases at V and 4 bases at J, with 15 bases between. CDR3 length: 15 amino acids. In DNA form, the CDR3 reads TGTGCCAGCAGTCGAGCCCCCGTCTCCGGAAACACCATATATTTT. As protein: CASSRAPVSGNTIYF.

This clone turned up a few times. The CDR3 is CASSSQVNSPLHF. The CDR3 DNA is TGTGCCAGCAGCTCCCAGGTTAATTCACCCCTCCACTTT. The genes are TRBV14 and TRBJ1-6; D gene uncertain. The V end lost 5 bases, the J end lost 6 bases, and 8 bases lay between the germline ends. Germline V gene sequence: CDR1 SGHDN, CDR2 FVKESK. The CDR3 spans 13 residues.

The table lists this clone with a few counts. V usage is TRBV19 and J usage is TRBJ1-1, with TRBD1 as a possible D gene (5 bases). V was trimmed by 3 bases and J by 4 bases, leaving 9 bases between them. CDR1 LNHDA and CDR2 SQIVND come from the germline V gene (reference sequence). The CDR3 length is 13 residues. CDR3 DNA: TGTGCCAGTAGTATGGGGGGGATCACTGAAGCTTTCTTT. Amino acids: CASSMGGITEAFF.

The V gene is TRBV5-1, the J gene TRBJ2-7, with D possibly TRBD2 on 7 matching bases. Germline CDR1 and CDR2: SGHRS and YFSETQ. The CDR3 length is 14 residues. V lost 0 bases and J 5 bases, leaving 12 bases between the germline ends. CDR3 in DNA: TGCGCCAGCAGCTTGGATGCGGGGGCGGACGAGCAGTACTTC. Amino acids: CASSLDAGADEQYF. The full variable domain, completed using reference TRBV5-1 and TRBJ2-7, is KAGVTQTPRYLIKTRGQQVTLSCSPISGHRSVSWYQQTPGQGLQFLFEYFSETQRNKGNFPGRFSGRQFSNSRSEMNVSTLELGDSALYLCASSLDAGADEQYFGPGTRLTVT.

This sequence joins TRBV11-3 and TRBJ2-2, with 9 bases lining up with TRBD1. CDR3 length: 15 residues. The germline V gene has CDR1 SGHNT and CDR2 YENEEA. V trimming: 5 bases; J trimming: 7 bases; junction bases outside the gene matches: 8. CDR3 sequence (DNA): TGTGCCAGCAGCCAACAGGGGGCGGAGGGCGGGGAGCTGTTTTTT. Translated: CASSQQGAEGGELFF.

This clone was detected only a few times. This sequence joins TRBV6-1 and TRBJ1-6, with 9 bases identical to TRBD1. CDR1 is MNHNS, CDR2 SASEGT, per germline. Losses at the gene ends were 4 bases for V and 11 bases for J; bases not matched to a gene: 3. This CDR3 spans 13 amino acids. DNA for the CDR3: TGTGCCAGCAGTGTAGGACAGGGGACACCCCTCCACTTT. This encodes CASSVGQGTPLHF.

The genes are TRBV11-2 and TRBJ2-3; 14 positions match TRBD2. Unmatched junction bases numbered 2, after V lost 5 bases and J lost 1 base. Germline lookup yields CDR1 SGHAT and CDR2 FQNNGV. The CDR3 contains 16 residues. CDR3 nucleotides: TGTGCCAGCAGCAAGGGACTAGCGGGGGGCACAGATACGCAGTATTTT. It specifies CASSKGLAGGTDTQYF. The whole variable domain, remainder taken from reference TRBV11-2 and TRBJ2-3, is EAGVAQSPRYKIIEKRQSVAFWCNPISGHATLYWYQQILGQGPKLLIQFQNNGVVDDSQLPKDRFSAERLKGVDSTLKIQPAKLEDSAVYLCASSKGLAGGTDTQYFGPGTRLTVL.

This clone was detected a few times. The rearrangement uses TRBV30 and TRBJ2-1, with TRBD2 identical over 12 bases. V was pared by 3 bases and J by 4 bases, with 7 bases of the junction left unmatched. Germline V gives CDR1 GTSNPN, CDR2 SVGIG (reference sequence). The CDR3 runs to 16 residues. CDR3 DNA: TGTGCCTGGAGGGATACTAGCGGGGGGAAATACAATGAGCAGTTCTTC. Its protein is CAWRDTSGGKYNEQFF.

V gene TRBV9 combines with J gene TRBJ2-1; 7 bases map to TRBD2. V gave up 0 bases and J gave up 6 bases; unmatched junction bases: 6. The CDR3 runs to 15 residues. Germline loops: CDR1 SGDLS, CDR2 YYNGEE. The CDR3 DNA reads TGTGCCAGCAGCGTAGCAAGCGGGAACTCCAATGAGCAGTTCTTC. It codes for CASSVASGNSNEQFF.